The T cell receptor (beta chain) under discussion was sequenced for a study of blood T cell repertoires in COVID-19. This CDR3 has 12 residues. With 0 bases removed from V and 6 bases from J, the gap between germline ends came to 5 bases. Germline CDR1 and CDR2: GTSNPN and SVGIG (reference sequence). The assay was immunoSEQ multiplex PCR, and TCRdb's table has in-frame clones only and misses some. The sample holds about 120,000 clones, 87% seen once. The rearrangement links TRBV30 to TRBJ1-4, with D hard to call. The sample taken for sequencing was peripheral blood. The origin of this receptor is a woman aged 70-85 years with acute or convalescent COVID-19. The CDR3 loop is CAWSVPDEKLFF. As DNA, the CDR3 is TGTGCCTGGAGTGTGCCAGATGAAAAACTGTTTTTT.